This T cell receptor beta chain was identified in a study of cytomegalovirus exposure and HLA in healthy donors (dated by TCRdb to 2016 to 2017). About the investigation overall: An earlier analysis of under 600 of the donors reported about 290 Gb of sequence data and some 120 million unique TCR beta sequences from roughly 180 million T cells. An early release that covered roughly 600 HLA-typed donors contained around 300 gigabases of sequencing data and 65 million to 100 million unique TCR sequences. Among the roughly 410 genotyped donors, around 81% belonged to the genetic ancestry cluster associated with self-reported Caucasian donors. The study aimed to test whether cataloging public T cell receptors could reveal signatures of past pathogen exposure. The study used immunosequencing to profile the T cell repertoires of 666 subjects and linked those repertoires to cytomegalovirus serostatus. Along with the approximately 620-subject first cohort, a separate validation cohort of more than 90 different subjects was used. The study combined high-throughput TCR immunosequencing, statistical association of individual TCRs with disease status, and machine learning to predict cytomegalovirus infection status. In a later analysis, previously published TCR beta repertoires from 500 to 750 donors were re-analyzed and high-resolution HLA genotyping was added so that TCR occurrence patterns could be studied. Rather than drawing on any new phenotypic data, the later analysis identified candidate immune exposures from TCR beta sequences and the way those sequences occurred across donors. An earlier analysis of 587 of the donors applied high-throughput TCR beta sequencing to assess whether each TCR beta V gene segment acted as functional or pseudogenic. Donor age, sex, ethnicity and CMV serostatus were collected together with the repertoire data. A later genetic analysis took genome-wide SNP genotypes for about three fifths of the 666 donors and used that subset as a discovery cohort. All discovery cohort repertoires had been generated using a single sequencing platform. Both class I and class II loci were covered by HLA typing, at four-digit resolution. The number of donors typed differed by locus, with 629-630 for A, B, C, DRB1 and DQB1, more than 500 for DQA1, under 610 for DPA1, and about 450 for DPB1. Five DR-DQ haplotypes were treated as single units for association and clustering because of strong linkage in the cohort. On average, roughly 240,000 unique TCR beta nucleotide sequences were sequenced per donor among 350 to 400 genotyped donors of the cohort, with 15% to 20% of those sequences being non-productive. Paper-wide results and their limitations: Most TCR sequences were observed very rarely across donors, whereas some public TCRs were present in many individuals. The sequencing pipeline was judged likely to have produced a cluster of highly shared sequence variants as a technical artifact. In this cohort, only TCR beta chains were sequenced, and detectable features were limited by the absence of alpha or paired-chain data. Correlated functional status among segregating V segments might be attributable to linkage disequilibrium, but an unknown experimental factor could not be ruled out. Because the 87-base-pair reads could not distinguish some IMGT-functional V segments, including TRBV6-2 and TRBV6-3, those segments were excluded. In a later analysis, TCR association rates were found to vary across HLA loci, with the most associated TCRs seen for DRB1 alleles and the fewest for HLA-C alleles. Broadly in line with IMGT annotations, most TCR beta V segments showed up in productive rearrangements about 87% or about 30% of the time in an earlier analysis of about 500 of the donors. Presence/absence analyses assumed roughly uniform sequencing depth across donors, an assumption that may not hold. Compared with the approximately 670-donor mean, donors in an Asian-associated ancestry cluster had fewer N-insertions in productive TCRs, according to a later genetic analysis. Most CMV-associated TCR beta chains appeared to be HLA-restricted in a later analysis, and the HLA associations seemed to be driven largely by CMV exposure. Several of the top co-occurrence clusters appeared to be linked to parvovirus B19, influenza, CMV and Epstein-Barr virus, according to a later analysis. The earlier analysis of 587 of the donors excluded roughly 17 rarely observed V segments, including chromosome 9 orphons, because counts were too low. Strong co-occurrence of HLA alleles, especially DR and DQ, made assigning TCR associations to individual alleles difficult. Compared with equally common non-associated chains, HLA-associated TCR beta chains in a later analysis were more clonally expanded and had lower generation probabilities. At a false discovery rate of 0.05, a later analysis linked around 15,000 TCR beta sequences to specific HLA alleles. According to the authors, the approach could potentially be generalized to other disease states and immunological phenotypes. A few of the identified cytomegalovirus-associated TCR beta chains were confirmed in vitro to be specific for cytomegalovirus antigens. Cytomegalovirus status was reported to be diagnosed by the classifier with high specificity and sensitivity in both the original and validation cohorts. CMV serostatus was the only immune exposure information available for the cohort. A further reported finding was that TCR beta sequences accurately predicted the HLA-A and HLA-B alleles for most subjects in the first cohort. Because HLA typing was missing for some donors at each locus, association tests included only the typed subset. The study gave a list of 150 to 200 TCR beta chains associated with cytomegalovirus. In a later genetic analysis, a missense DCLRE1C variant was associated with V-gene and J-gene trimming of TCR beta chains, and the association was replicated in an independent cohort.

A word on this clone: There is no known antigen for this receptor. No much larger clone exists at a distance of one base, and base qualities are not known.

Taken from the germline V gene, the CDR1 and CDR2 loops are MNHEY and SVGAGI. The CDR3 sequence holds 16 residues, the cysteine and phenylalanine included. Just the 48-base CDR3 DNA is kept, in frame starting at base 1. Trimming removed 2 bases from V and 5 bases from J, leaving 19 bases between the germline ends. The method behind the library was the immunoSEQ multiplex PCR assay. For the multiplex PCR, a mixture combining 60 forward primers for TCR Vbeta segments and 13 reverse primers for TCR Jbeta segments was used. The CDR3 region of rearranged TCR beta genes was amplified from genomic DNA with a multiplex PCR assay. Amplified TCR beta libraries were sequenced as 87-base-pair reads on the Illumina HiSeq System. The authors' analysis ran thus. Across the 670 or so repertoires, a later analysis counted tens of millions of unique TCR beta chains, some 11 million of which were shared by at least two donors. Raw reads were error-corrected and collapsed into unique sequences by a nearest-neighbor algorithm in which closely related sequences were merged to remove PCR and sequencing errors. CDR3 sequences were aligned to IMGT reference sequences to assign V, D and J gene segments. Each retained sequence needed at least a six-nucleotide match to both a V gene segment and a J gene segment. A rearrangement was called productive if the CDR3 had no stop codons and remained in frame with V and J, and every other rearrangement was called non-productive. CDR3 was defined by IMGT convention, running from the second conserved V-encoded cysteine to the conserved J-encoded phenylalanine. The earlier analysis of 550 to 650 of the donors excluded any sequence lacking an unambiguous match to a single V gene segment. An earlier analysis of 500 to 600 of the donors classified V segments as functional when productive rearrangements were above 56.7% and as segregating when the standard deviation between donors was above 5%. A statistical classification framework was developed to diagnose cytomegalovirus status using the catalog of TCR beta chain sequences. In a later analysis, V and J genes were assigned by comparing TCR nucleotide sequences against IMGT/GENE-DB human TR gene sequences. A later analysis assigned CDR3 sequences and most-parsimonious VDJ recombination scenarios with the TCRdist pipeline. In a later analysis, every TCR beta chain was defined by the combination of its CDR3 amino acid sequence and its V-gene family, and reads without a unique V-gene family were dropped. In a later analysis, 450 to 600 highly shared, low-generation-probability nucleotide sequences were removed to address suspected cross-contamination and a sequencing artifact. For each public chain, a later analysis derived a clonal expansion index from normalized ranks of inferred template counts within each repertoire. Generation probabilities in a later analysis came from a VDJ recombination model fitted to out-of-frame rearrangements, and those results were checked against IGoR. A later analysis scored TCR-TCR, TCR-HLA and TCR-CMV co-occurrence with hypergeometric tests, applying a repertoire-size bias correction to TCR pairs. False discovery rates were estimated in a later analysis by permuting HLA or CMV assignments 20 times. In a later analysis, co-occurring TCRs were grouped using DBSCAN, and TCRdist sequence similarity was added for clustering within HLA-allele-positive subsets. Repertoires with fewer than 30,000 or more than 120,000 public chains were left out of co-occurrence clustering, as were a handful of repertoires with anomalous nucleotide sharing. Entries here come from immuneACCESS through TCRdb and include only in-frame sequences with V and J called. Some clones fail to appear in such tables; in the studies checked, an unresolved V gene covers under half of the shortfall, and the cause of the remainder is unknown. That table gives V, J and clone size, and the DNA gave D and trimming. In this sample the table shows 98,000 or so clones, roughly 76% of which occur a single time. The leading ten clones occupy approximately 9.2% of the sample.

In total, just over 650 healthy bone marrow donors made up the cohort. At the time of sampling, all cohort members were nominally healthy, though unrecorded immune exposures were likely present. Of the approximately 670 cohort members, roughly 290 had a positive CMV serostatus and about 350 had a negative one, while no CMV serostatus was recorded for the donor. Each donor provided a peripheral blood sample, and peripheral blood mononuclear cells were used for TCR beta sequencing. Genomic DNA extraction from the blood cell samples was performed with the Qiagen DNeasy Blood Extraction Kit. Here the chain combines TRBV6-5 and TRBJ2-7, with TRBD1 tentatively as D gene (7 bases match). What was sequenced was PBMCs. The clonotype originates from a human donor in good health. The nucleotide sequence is TGTGCCAGCAGTTACCCTATCAGACAGGGAGGCGACGAGCAGTACTTC. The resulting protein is CASSYPIRQGGDEQYF.